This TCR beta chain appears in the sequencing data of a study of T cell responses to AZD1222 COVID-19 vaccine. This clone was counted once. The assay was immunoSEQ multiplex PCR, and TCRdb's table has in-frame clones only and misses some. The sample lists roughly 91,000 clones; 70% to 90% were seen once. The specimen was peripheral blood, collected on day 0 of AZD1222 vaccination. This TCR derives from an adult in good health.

The CDR3 DNA reads TGTGCCAGCAGCTTAGTTGGACAGGGGGGGGATACGCAGTATTTT. As protein: CASSLVGQGGDTQYF. The chain couples TRBV7-2 to TRBJ2-3; TRBD1 aligns across 10 bases. The trim removed 1 base at V and 6 bases at J, leaving 4 bases unmatched. CDR1 and CDR2 from the germline V gene are SGHTA and FQGNSA. The CDR3 runs 15 residues.